This TCR beta chain emerged from a study of T cells after yellow fever vaccination. Across the study: SMART-Seq v4 Ultra Low Input handled preparation of low-cell-number fractions. Study-wide results and limits: A minor fraction of clonotypes spanned both CD4 and CD8 compartments. Abundant bulk-derived clonotypes could contaminate FACS-sorted repertoires.

This clonotype was observed at least ten times. Its target is not known. Researchers made TCR cDNA using 5'RACE template switching, and this step added a universal primer site and UMIs. TCRdb ran MiXCR on the 5' RACE reads and lists one entry per CDR3 protein. The sample holds roughly 240,000 distinct CDR3 sequences, around 6.7% seen once. Germline CDR1 and CDR2: SGHTA and FQGTGA. The CDR3 loop spans 15 amino acids. V was cut by 5 bases and J by 3 bases, with 15 bases left in between. This sample comprised CD4+ T cells sorted from PBMCs, obtained on the day of the yellow fever booster vaccination. The TCR comes from a man under 40 who received the YFV17D yellow fever vaccine. J is TRBJ2-3 and V is TRBV7-3, with D perhaps being TRBD1 or TRBD2 (5 bases each). CDR3 DNA: TGTGCCAGCAGCCCAAGGGGCGGGTTAACAGATACGCAGTATTTT. Protein sequence: CASSPRGGLTDTQYF.